The TCR beta chain under discussion was sequenced for a study of vaccination and CD4 T cells after COVID-19. Study-level background: Sampling after COVID took place at a median of around 91 days (range 35 to 161) following diagnosis.

Trimming cost V 0 bases and J 4 bases; bases outside gene matches: 9. CDR3 length equals 17 residues. Germline-derived CDR1 and CDR2 are LGHNA and YNFKEQ. The treatment is: roughly 10-day PBMC culture with coronavirus spike peptide pools or control peptides (ViraFEST assay). Sequenced with the Oncomine TCR Beta short-read assay was DNA taken from cultured CD4+ T cells. TCRdb reprocessed the PCR reads with MiXCR, giving one entry per CDR3 protein. Among around 12,000 distinct CDR3 sequences, about three fifths were seen once, and the ten largest hold less than 20%. To note about this clonotype: The target antigen is unknown.

The V and J genes are TRBV4-2 and TRBJ1-5; 7 nucleotides line up with TRBD1. The specimen comprised cultured CD4+ T cells from blood, sampled after SARS-CoV-2 vaccination. The source of this sequence is a human donor with COVID-19. CDR3 amino acids: CASSQDLGAGGNQPQHF. The CDR3 bases are TGTGCCAGCAGCCAAGATCTCGGGGCAGGGGGTAATCAGCCCCAGCATTTT.